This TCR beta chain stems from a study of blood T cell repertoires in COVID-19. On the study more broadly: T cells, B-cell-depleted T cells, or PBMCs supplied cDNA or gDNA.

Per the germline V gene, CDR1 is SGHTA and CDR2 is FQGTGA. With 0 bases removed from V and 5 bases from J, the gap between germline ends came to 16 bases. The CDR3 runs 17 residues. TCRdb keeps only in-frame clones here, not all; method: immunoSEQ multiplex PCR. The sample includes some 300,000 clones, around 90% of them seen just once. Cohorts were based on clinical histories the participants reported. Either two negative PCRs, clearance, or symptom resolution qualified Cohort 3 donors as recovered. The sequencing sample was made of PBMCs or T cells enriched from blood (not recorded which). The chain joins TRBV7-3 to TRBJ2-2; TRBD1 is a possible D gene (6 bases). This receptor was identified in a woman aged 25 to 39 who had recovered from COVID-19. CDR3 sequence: CASSLTWSVGATGELFF. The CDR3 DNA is TGTGCCAGCAGCTTAACGTGGTCGGTGGGGGCTACCGGGGAGCTGTTTTTT.